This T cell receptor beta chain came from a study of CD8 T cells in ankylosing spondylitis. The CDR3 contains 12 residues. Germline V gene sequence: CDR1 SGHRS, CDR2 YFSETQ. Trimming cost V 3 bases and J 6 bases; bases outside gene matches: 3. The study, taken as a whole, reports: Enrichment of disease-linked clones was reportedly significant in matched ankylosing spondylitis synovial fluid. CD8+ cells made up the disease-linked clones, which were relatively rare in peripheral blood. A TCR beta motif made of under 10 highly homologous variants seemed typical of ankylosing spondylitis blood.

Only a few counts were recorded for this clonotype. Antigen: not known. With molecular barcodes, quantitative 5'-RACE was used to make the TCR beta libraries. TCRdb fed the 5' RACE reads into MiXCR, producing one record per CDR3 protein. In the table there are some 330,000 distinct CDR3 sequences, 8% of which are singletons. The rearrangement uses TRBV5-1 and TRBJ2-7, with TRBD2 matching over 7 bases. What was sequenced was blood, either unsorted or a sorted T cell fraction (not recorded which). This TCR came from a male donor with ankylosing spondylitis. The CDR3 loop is CASSWGLSEQYF. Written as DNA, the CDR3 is TGCGCCAGCAGCTGGGGACTAAGCGAGCAGTACTTC. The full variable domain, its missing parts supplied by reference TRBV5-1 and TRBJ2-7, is KAGVTQTPRYLIKTRGQQVTLSCSPISGHRSVSWYQQTPGQGLQFLFEYFSETQRNKGNFPGRFSGRQFSNSRSEMNVSTLELGDSALYLCASSWGLSEQYFGPGTRLTVT.